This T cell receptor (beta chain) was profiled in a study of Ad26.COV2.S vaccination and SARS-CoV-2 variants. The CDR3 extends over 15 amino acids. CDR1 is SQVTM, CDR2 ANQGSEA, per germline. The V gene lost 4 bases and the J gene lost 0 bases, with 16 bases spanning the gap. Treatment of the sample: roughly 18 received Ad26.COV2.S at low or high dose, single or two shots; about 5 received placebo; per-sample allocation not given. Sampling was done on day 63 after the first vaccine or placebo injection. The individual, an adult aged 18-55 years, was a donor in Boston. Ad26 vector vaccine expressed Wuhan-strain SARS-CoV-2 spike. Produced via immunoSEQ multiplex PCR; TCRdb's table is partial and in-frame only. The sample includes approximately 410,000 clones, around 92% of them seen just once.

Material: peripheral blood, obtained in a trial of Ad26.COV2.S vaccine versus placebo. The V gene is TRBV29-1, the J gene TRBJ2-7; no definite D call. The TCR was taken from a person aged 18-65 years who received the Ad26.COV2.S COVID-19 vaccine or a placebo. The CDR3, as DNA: TGCAGCGTTGTTTTAGGTGTCTGGGGCTCCTACGAGCAGTACTTC. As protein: CSVVLGVWGSYEQYF.